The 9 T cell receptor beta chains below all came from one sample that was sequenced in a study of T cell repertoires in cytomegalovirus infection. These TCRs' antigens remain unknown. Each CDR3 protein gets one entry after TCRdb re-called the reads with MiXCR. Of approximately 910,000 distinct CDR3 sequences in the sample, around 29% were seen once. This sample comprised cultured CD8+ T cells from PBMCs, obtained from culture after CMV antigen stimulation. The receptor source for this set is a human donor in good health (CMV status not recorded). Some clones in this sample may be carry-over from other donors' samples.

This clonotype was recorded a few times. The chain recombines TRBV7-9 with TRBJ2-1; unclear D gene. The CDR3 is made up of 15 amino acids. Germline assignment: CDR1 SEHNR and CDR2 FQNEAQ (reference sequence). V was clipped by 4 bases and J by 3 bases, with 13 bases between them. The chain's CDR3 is CASSSRQSLYNEQFF. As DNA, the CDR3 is TGTGCCAGCAGCTCGCGGCAGAGTCTCTACAATGAGCAGTTCTTC. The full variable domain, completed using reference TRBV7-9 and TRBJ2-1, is DTGVSQNPRHKITKRGQNVTFRCDPISEHNRLYWYRQTLGQGPEFLTYFQNEAQLEKSRLLSDRFSAERPKGSFSTLEIQRTEQGDSAMYLCASSSRQSLYNEQFFGPGTRLTVL.

The CDR3 spells CSVRTGQARYNEQFF. DNA of the CDR3: TGCAGCGTCCGAACGGGACAGGCCAGATACAATGAGCAGTTCTTC. The chain couples TRBV29-1 to TRBJ2-1, with 8 positions matching TRBD1. Germline CDR1 is SQVTM and CDR2 is ANQGSEA. The CDR3 spans 15 residues. V shed 6 bases, J shed 4 bases, and the junction held 11 bases outside the gene matches.

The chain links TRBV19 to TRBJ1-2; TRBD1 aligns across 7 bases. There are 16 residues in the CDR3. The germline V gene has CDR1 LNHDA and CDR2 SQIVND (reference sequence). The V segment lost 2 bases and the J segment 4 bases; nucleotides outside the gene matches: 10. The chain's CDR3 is CASSIKESGGIYGYTF. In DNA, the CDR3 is TGTGCCAGTAGTATAAAGGAATCAGGGGGAATCTATGGCTACACCTTC.

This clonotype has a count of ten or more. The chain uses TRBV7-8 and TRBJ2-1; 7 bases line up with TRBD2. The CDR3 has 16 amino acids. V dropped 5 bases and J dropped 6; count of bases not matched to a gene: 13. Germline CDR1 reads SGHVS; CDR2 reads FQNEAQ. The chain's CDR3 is CASSPRGGGGSNEQFF. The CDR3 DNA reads TGTGCCAGCAGCCCCCGTGGGGGGGGGGGTTCCAATGAGCAGTTCTTC.

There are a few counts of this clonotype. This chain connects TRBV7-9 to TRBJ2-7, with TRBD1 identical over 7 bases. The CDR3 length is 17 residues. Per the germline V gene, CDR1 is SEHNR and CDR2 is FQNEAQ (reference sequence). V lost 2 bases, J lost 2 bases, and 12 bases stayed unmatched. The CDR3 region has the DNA TGTGCCAGCAGCTTATCGAGACGACAGGGCGACACCTACGAGCAGTACTTC. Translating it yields CASSLSRRQGDTYEQYF.

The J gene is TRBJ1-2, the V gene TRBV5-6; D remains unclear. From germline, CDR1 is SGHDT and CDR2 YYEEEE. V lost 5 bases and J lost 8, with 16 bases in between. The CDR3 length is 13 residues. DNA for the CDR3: TGTGCCAGCAGTCGCAGATCCTCGAGGGGCTACACCTTC. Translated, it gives CASSRRSSRGYTF.

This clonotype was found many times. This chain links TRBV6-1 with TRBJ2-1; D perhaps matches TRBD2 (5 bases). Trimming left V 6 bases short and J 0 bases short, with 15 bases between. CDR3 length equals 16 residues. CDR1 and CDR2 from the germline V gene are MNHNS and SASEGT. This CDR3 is CASSPGTPSSYNEQFF. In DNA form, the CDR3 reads TGTGCCAGCAGCCCGGGAACCCCAAGCTCCTACAATGAGCAGTTCTTC.

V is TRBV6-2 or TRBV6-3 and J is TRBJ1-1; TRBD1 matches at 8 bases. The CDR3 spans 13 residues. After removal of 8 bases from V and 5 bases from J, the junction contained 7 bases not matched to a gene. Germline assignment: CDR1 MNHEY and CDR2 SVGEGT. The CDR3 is CASGTGGRTEAFF. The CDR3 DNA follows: TGTGCCAGCGGTACAGGGGGTAGAACTGAAGCTTTCTTT.

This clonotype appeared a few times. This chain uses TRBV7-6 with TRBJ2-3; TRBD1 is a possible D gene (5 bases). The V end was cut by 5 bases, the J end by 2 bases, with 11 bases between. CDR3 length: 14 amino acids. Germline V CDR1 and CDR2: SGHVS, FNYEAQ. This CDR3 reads CASSPWGNTDTQYF. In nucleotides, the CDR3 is TGTGCCAGCAGCCCCTGGGGCAACACAGATACGCAGTATTTT. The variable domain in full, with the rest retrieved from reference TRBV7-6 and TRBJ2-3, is GAGVSQSPRYKVTKRGQDVALRCDPISGHVSLYWYRQALGQGPEFLTYFNYEAQQDKSGLPNDRFSAERPEGSISTLTIQRTEQRDSAMYRCASSPWGNTDTQYFGPGTRLTVL.